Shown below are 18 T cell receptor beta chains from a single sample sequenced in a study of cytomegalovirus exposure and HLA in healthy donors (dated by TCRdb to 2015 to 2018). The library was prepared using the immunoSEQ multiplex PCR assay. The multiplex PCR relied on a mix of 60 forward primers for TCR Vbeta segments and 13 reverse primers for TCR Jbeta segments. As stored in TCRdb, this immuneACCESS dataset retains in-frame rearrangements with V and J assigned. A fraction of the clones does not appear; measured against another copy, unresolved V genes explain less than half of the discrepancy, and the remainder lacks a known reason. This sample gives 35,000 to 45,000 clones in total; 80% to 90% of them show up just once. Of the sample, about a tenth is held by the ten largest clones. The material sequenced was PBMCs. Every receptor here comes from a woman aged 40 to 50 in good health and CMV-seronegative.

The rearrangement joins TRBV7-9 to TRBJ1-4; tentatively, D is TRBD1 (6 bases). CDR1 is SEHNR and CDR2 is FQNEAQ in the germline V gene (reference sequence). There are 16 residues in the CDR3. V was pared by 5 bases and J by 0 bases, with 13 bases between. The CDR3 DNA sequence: TGTGCCAGCAGCACTTCCAGGACAGCAACTAATGAAAAACTGTTTTTT. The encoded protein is CASSTSRTATNEKLFF. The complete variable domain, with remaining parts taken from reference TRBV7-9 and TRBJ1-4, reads DTGVSQNPRHKITKRGQNVTFRCDPISEHNRLYWYRQTLGQGPEFLTYFQNEAQLEKSRLLSDRFSAERPKGSFSTLEIQRTEQGDSAMYLCASSTSRTATNEKLFFGSGTQLSVL.

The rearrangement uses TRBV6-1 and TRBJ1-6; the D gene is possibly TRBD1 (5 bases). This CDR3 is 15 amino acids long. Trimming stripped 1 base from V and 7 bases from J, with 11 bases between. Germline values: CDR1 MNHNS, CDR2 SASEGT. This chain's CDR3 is CASSEGPRANSPLHF. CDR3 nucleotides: TGTGCCAGCAGTGAAGGCCCCAGGGCGAATTCACCCCTCCACTTT.

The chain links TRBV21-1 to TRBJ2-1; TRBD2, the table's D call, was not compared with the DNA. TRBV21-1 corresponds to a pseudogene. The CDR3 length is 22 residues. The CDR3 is CASSKVRLAGGLLMGGYNEQFF. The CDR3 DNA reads TGTGCCAGCAGCAAAGTCAGGCTAGCGGGGGGGCTTTTGATGGGCGGGTACAATGAGCAGTTCTTC.

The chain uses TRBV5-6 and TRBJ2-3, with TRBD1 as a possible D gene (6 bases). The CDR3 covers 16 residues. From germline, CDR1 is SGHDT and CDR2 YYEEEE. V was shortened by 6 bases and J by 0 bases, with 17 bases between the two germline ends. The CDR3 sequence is CASTRHRATSTDTQYF. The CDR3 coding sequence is TGTGCCAGCACCCGCCACAGGGCAACTAGCACAGATACGCAGTATTTT.

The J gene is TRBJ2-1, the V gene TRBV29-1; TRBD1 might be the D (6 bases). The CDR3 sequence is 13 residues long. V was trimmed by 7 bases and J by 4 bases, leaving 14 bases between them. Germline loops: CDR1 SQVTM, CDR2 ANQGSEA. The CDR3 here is CSAAFDRYNEQFF. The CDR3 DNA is TGCAGCGCCGCCTTTGACAGGTACAATGAGCAGTTCTTC.

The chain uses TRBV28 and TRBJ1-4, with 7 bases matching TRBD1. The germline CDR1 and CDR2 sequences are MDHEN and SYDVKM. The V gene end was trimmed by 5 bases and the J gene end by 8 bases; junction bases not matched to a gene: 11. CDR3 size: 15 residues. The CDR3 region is CASSTQQGTPEKLFF. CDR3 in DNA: TGTGCCAGCAGTACACAACAGGGGACTCCCGAAAAACTGTTTTTT.

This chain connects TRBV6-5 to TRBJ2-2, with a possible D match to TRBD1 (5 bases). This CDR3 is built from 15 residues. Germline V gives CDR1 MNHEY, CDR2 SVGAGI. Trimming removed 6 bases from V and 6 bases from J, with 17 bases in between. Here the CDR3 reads CASRLDRLNAGELFF. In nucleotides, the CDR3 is TGTGCCAGCAGACTTGACAGACTTAACGCCGGGGAGCTGTTTTTT.

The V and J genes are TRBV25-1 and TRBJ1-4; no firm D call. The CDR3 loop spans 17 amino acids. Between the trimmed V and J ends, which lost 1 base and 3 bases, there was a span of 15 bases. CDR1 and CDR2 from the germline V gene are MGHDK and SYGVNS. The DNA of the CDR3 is TGTGCCAGCAGTGAATCCGGCAGGTTCGGGGCTAATGAAAAACTGTTTTTT. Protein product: CASSESGRFGANEKLFF.

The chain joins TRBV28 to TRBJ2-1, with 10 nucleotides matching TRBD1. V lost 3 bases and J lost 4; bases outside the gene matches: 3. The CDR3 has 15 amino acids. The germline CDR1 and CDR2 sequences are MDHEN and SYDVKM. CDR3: CASSFLGQGYNEQFF. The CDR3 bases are TGTGCCAGCAGTTTTTTGGGACAGGGGTACAATGAGCAGTTCTTC.

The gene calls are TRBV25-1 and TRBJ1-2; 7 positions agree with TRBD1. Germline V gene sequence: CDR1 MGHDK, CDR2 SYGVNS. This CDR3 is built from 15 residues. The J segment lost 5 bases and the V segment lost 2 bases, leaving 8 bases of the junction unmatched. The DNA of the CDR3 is TGTGCCAGCAGTGAACTTGACCGGGACAGTTATGGCTACACCTTC. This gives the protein CASSELDRDSYGYTF.

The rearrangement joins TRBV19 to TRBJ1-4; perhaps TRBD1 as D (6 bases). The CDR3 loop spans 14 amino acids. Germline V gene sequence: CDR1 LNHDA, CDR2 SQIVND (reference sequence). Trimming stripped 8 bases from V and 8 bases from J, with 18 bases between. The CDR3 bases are TGTGCCAGTCGTGAGGAGACAGGTCGAGAAAAACTGTTTTTT. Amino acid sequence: CASREETGREKLFF.

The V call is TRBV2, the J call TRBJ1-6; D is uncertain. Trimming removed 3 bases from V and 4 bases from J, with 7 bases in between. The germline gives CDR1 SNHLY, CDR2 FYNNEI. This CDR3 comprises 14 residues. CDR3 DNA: TGTGCCAGCAGTGAGGAAGCGTATAATTCACCCCTCCACTTT. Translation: CASSEEAYNSPLHF.

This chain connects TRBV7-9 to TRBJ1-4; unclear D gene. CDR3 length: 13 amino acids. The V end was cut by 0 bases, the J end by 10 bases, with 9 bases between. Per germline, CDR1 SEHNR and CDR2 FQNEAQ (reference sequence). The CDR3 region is CASSLAGGGKLFF. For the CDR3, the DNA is TGTGCCAGCAGCTTAGCAGGAGGCGGAAAACTGTTTTTT.

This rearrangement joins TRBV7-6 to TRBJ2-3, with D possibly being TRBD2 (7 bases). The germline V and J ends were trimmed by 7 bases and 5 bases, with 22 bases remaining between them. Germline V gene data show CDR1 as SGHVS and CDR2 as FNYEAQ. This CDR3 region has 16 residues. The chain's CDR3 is CASTHKEGGAGDTQYF. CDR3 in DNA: TGTGCCAGCACCCATAAGGAGGGGGGGGCTGGAGATACGCAGTATTTT.

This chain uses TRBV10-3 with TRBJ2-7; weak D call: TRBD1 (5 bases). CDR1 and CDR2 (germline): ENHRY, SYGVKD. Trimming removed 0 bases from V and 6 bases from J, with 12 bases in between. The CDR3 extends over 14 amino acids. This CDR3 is CAISESQGDAEQYV. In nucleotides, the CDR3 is TGTGCCATCAGTGAGTCGCAGGGTGACGCCGAGCAGTACGTC.

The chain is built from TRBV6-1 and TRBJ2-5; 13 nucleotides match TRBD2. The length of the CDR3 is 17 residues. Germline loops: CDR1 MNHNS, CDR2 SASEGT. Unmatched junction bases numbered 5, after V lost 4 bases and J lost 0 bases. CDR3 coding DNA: TGTGCCAGCAGTGGGACTAGCGGGGGTCGGTACCAAGAGACCCAGTACTTC. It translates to CASSGTSGGRYQETQYF.

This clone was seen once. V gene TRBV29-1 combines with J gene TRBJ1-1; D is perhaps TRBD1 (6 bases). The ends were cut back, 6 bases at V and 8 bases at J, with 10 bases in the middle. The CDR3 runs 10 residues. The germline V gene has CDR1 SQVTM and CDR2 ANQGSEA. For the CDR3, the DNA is TGCAGCGTCTCACAGGGAGAAGCTTTCTTT. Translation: CSVSQGEAFF.

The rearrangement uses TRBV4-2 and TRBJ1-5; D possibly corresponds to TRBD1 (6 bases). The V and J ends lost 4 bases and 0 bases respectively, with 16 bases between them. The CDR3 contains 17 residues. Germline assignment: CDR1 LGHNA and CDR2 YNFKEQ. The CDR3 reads CASSRRWTDNSNQPQHF. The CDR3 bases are TGTGCCAGCAGCCGTCGCTGGACAGATAATAGCAATCAGCCCCAGCATTTT.